This passage covers 9 T cell receptor beta chains from one sample sequenced in a study of T-cell reconstitution after alpha-beta-depleted transplantation in children. Preparing the TCRbeta library involved the use of unique molecular identifiers. A single record per CDR3 protein comes from TCRdb applying MiXCR to the PCR reads. This table has fewer than 550,000 distinct CDR3 sequences, roughly 10% appearing once. Here the sequenced sample was PBMCs from the stem cell graft donor, taken from the stem cell graft. The receptors shown here come from a human donor who donated a stem cell graft to a child with acute myeloid leukemia.

This clonotype was recorded a few times. The chain carries TRBV7-3 and TRBJ2-1; D is undetermined. CDR1 SGHTA and CDR2 FQGTGA come from the germline V gene. Trimming took 3 bases from V and 7 from J, leaving 10 bases between them. This CDR3 region has 13 residues. CDR3 sequence (DNA): TGTGCCAGCAGCTTTGGAGAGCCGAATGAGCAGTTCTTC. Translation: CASSFGEPNEQFF.

The chain is built from TRBV5-1 and TRBJ2-1; 8 bases fit TRBD1. Trimming removed 6 bases from V and 0 bases from J; junction bases left unmatched: 5. Germline CDR1 is SGHRS and CDR2 is YFSETQ. The CDR3 totals 15 residues. DNA for the CDR3: TGCGCCAGCACCTGGGACAGGAACTCCTACAATGAGCAGTTCTTC. This codes for CASTWDRNSYNEQFF.

The rearrangement joins TRBV15 to TRBJ2-4; D might be TRBD2 (7 bases). Trimming removed 0 bases at V and 0 bases at J, with 15 bases between. The CDR3 spans 18 residues. Germline CDR1 and CDR2: LNHNV and YYDKDF (reference sequence). The CDR3 DNA follows: TGTGCCACCAGCAGAGATGGGGCCGGGGGGCCAGCCAAAAACATTCAGTACTTC. It translates to CATSRDGAGGPAKNIQYF.

V usage is TRBV6-4 and J usage is TRBJ2-2, with 8 bases that match TRBD1. The germline CDR1 and CDR2 sequences are MRHNA and SNTAGT. Trimming took 7 bases from V and 6 from J; bases not matched to a gene: 10. The CDR3 is 15 residues long. The CDR3 coding sequence is TGTGCCAGCACCCCCCACGGGACAGGTGCCGGGGAGCTGTTTTTT. Its translation: CASTPHGTGAGELFF.

This rearrangement joins TRBV4-1 to TRBJ2-5; 9 nucleotides agree with TRBD1. Trimming cost V 0 bases and J 2 bases; bases outside gene matches: 4. The CDR3 consists of 16 residues. Germline lookup yields CDR1 MGHRA and CDR2 YSYEKL. For the CDR3, the DNA is TGCGCCAGCAGCCAAGATTTTGACAGGGGGCAAGAGACCCAGTACTTC. It encodes CASSQDFDRGQETQYF.

The chain is built from TRBV10-3 and TRBJ1-5, with D possibly being TRBD1 (5 bases). In germline, CDR1 is ENHRY, CDR2 SYGVKD. The CDR3 is made up of 14 amino acids. Trimming shortened V by 3 bases and J by 11 bases, and 17 bases separated the two germline ends. CDR3 sequence (DNA): TGTGCCATCAGTGACAACAGCCCTGGGGCTACCCAGCATTTT. Translating it yields CAISDNSPGATQHF.

V is TRBV5-1 and J is TRBJ2-1; unclear D gene. V was pared by 0 bases and J by 3 bases, with 10 bases between. Germline values: CDR1 SGHRS, CDR2 YFSETQ. The CDR3 is 15 amino acids. The CDR3 DNA reads TGCGCCAGCAGCTTGGCTCGCGGAATCTACAATGAGCAGTTCTTC. Its translation: CASSLARGIYNEQFF. Variable domain in full (rest from reference TRBV5-1 and TRBJ2-1): KAGVTQTPRYLIKTRGQQVTLSCSPISGHRSVSWYQQTPGQGLQFLFEYFSETQRNKGNFPGRFSGRQFSNSRSEMNVSTLELGDSALYLCASSLARGIYNEQFFGPGTRLTVL.

This clonotype turned up a few times. The V gene is TRBV7-2, the J gene TRBJ2-5; either TRBD1 or TRBD2 may supply D (5 bases each). Germline V CDR1 and CDR2: SGHTA, FQGNSA. V was trimmed by 5 bases and J by 7 bases, leaving 11 bases between them. The CDR3 covers 12 residues. DNA for the CDR3: TGTGCCAGCAGCCCGGGACGTGGGACCCAGTACTTC. Translated, it gives CASSPGRGTQYF.

This rearrangement joins TRBV29-1 to TRBJ2-7; D may correspond to TRBD1 or TRBD2 (5 bases each). Trimming left V 3 bases short and J 4 bases short, with 13 bases between. Germline V gene data show CDR1 as SQVTM and CDR2 as ANQGSEA. CDR3 length: 13 residues. For the CDR3, the DNA is TGCAGCGTTGACGCCGGGGCCGGGTACGAGCAGTACTTC. Translating it yields CSVDAGAGYEQYF.